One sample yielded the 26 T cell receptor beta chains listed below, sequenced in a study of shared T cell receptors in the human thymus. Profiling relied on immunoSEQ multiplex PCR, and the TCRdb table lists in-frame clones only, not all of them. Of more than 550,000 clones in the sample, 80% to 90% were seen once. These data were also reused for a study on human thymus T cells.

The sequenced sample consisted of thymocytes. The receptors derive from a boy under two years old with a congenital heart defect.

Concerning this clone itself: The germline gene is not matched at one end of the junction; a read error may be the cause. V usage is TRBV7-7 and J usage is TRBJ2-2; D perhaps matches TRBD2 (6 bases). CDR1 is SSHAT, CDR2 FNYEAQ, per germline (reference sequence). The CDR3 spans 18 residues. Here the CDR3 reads CASSLALGAGRITGELFF. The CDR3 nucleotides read TGTGCTAGCAGCTTAGCTCTGGGAGCAGGGAGGATCACCGGGGAGCTGTTTTTT.

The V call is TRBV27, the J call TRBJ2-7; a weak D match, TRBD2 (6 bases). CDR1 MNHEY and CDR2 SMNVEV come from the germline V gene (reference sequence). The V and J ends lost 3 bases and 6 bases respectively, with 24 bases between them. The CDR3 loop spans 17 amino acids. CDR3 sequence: CASSLLGDSLGEGEQYF. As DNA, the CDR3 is TGTGCCAGCAGTTTGCTCGGGGACTCCCTTGGCGAGGGCGAGCAGTACTTC.

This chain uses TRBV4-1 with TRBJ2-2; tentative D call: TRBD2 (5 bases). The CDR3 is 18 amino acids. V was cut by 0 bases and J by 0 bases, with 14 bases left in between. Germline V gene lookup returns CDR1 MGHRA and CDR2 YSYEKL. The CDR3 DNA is TGCGCCAGCAGCCAAGAGGACTTAAGGGTCCCGAACACCGGGGAGCTGTTTTTT. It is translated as CASSQEDLRVPNTGELFF.

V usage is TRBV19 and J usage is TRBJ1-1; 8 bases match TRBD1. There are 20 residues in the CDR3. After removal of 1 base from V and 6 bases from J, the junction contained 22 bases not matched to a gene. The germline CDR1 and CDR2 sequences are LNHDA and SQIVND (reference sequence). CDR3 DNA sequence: TGTGCCAGTAGTATAGGGACAGGGCGGATTACGACGAACGGTGGCGCTGAAGCTTTCTTT. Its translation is CASSIGTGRITTNGGAEAFF.

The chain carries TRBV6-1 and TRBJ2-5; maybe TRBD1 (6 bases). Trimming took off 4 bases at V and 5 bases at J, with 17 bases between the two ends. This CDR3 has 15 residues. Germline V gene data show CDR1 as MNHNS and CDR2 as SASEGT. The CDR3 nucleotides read TGTGCCAGCAGTGGCTCGGACAGATCCCCCGAGACCCAGTACTTC. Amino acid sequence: CASSGSDRSPETQYF.

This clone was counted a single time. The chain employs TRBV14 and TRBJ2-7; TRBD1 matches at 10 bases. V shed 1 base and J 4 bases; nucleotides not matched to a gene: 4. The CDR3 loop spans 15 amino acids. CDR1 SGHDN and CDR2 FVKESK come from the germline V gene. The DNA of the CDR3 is TGTGCCAGCAGCCAAGCGGGACAGGGGTTTTACGAGCAGTACTTC. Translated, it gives CASSQAGQGFYEQYF. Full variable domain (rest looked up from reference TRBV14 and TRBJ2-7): EAGVTQFPSHSVIEKGQTVTLRCDPISGHDNLYWYRRVMGKEIKFLLHFVKESKQDESGMPNNRFLAERTGGTYSTLKVQPAELEDSGVYFCASSQAGQGFYEQYFGPGTRLTVT.

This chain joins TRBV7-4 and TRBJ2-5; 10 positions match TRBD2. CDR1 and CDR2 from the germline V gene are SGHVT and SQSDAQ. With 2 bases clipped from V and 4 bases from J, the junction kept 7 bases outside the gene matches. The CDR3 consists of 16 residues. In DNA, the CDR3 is TGTGCCAGCAGCTTATGGCTAGCGGGAGCCCTAGAGACCCAGTACTTC. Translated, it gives CASSLWLAGALETQYF.

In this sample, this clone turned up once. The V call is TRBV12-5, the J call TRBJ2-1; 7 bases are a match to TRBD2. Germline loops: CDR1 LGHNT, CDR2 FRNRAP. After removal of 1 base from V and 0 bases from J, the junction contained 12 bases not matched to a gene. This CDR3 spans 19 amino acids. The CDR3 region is CASGLAGSARGSSYNEQFF. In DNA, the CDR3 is TGTGCTAGTGGTTTGGCGGGTTCCGCGCGGGGGAGCTCCTACAATGAGCAGTTCTTC.

The CDR3 loop is CASSEASGGPSQETQYF. The CDR3 DNA is TGTGCCAGCAGTGAAGCTAGCGGGGGGCCTAGCCAAGAGACCCAGTACTTC. The chain links TRBV6-4 to TRBJ2-5; 11 nucleotides match TRBD2. J lost 1 base, V lost 3 bases, and 7 bases had no gene match. This CDR3 spans 17 amino acids. Germline V lookup: CDR1 MRHNA, CDR2 SNTAGT.

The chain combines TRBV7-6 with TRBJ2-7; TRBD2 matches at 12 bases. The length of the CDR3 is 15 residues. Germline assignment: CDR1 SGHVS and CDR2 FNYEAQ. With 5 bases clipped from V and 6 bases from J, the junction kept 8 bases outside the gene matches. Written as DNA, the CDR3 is TGTGCCAGCAGCCTGGTGGGACTAGCGGGTGGCGAGCAGTACTTC. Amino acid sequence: CASSLVGLAGGEQYF.

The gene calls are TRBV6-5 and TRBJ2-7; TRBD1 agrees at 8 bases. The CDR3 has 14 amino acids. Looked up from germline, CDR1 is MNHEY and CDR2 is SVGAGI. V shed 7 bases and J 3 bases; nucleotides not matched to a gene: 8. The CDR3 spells CASMRGQESYEQYF. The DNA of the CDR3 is TGTGCCAGCATGAGGGGACAGGAGAGCTACGAGCAGTACTTC.

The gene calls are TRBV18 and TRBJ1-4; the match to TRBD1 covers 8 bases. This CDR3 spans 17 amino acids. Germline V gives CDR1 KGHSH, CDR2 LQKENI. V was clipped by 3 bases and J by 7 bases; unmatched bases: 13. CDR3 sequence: CASSPGFRTGCCEKLFF. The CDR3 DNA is TGTGCCAGCTCACCGGGGTTCCGGACAGGGTGCTGTGAAAAACTGTTTTTT. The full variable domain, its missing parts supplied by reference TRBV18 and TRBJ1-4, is NAGVMQNPRHLVRRRGQEARLRCSPMKGHSHVYWYRQLPEEGLKFMVYLQKENIIDESGMPKERFSAEFPKEGPSILRIQQVVRGDSAAYFCASSPGFRTGCCEKLFFGSGTQLSVL.

The CDR3 sequence: CSVEAPRGAYAEAFF. The CDR3 DNA sequence: TGCAGCGTTGAAGCCCCCCGGGGGGCGTACGCTGAAGCTTTCTTT. V is TRBV29-1 and J is TRBJ1-1; D might be TRBD1 (6 bases). Trimming shortened V by 1 base and J by 6 bases, and 18 bases separated the two germline ends. The germline V gene has CDR1 SQVTM and CDR2 ANQGSEA. This CDR3 has 15 residues.

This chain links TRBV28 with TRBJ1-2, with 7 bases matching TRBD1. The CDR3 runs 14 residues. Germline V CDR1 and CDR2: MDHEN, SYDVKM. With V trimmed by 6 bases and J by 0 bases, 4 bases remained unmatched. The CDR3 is CASRWDSSNYGYTF. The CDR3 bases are TGTGCCAGCAGGTGGGACAGCTCTAACTATGGCTACACCTTC.

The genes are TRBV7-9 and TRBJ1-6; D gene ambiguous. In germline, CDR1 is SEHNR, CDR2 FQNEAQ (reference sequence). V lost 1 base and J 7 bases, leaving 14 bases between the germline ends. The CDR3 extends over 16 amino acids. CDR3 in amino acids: CASSLVREWGNSPLHF. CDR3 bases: TGTGCCAGCAGCTTAGTACGGGAATGGGGAAATTCACCCCTCCACTTT.

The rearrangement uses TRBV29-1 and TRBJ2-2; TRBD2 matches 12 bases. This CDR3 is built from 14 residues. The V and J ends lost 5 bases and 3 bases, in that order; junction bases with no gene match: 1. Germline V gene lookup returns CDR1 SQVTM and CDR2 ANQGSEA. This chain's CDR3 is CSVRLAGDTGELFF. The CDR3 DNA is TGCAGCGTTCGACTAGCGGGAGACACCGGGGAGCTGTTTTTT.

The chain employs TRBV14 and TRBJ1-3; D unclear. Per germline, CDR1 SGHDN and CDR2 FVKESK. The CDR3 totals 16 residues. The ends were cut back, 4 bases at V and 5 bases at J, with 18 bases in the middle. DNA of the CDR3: TGTGCCAGCAGCCCTGACACCTACCATCCCAGAAACACCATATATTTT. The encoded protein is CASSPDTYHPRNTIYF. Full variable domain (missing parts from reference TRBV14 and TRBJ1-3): EAGVTQFPSHSVIEKGQTVTLRCDPISGHDNLYWYRRVMGKEIKFLLHFVKESKQDESGMPNNRFLAERTGGTYSTLKVQPAELEDSGVYFCASSPDTYHPRNTIYFGEGSWLTVV.

This CDR3 is CASSGGLLHSYNEQFF. The CDR3 nucleotides read TGCGCCAGCAGCGGGGGACTCCTCCACTCCTACAATGAGCAGTTCTTC. This chain connects TRBV5-1 to TRBJ2-1; TRBD2 might be the D (6 bases). V was clipped by 4 bases and J by 0 bases, with 14 bases between them. The CDR3 loop spans 16 amino acids. Germline CDR1 is SGHRS and CDR2 is YFSETQ.

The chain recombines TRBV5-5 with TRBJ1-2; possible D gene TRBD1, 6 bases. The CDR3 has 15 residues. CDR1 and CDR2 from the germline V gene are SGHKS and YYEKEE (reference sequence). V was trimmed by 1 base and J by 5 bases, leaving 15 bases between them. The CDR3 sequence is CASSLKAGDPYGYTF. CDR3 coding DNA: TGTGCCAGCAGCTTGAAGGCAGGGGATCCTTATGGCTACACCTTC.

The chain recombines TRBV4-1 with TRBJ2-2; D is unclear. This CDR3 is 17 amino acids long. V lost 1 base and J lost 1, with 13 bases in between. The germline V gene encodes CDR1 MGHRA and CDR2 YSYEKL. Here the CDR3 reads CASSQGGRRQNTGELFF. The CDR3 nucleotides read TGCGCCAGCAGCCAAGGTGGTAGGCGGCAGAACACCGGGGAGCTGTTTTTT.

The CDR3 reads CASTGQDVVEAQYF. DNA of the CDR3: TGTGCCAGCACTGGACAGGACGTAGTTGAGGCCCAGTACTTC. The V call is TRBV2, the J call TRBJ2-5, with 7 bases that match TRBD1. The CDR3 consists of 14 residues. The trim removed 7 bases at V and 9 bases at J, leaving 14 bases unmatched. Germline V lookup: CDR1 SNHLY, CDR2 FYNNEI.

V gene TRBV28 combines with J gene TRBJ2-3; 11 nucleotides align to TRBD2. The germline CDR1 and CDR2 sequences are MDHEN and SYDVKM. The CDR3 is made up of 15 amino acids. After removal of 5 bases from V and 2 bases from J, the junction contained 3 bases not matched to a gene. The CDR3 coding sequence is TGTGCCAGCAGTCGGACTAGCGGGCACACAGATACGCAGTATTTT. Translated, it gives CASSRTSGHTDTQYF. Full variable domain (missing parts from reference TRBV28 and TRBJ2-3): DVKVTQSSRYLVKRTGEKVFLECVQDMDHENMFWYRQDPGLGLRLIYFSYDVKMKEKGDIPEGYSVSREKKERFSLILESASTNQTSMYLCASSRTSGHTDTQYFGPGTRLTVL.

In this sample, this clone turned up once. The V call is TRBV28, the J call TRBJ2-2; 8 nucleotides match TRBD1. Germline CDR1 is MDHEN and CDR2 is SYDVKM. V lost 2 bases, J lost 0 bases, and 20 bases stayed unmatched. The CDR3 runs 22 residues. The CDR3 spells CASSLGIVPDRDPKTNTGELFF. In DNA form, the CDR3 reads TGTGCCAGCAGTTTAGGGATTGTACCGGACAGGGATCCGAAGACGAACACCGGGGAGCTGTTTTTT.

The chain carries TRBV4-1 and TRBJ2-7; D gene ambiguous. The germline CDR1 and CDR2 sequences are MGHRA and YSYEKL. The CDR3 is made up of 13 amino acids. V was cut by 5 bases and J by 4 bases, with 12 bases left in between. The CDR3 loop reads CASSSLLGYEQYF. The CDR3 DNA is TGCGCCAGCAGCTCACTCCTAGGTTACGAGCAGTACTTC.

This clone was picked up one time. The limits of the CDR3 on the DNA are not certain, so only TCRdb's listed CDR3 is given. CDR3 protein: CASILENIDTQYF. This sequence joins TRBV6-1 and TRBJ2-3; the D call of TRBD2 is as the table states it, not checked on the DNA. Germline V gives CDR1 MNHNS, CDR2 SASEGT. With termini counted, the CDR3 has 13 amino acids.

The CDR3 DNA is TGTGCCAGCAGCTTGACACCAGATTCTTACGAGCAGTACTTC. It translates to CASSLTPDSYEQYF. The chain combines TRBV11-2 with TRBJ2-7; D unresolved. The CDR3 spans 14 residues. With 3 bases removed from V and 4 bases from J, the gap between germline ends came to 13 bases. The V gene's germline CDR1 is SGHAT and CDR2 FQNNGV.